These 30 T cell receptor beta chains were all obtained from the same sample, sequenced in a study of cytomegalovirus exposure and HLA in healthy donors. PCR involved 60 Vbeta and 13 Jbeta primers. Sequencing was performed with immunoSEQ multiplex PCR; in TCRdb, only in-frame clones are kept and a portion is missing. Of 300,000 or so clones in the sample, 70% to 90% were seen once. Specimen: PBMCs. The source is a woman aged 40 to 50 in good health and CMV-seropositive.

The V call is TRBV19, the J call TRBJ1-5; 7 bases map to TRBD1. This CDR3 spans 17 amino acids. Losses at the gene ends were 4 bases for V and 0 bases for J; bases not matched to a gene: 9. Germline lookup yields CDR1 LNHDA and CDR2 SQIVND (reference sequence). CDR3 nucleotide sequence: TGTGCCAGTAGTACCGGGACAGAATCATATAGCAATCAGCCCCAGCATTTT. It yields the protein CASSTGTESYSNQPQHF.

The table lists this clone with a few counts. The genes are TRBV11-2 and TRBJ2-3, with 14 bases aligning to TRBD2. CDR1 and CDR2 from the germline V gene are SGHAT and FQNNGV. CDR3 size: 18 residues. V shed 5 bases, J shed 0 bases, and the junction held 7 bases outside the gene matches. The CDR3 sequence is CASSGRLAGGPSTDTQYF. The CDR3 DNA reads TGTGCCAGCAGCGGTAGACTAGCGGGAGGGCCTAGCACAGATACGCAGTATTTT. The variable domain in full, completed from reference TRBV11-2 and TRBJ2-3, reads EAGVAQSPRYKIIEKRQSVAFWCNPISGHATLYWYQQILGQGPKLLIQFQNNGVVDDSQLPKDRFSAERLKGVDSTLKIQPAKLEDSAVYLCASSGRLAGGPSTDTQYFGPGTRLTVL.

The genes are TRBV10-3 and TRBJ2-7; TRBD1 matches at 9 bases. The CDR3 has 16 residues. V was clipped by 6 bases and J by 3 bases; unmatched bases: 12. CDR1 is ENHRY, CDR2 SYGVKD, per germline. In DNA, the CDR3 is TGTGCCATCAGGGAGGGGGGGACAGGGAACAACTACGAGCAGTACTTC. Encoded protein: CAIREGGTGNNYEQYF.

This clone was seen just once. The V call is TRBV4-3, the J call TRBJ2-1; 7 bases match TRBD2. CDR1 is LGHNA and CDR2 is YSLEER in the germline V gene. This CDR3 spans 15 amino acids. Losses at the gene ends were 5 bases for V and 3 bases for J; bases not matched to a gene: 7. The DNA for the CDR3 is TGCGCCAGCAGCATCCAGCGGGGTCTCTACAATGAGCAGTTCTTC. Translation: CASSIQRGLYNEQFF.

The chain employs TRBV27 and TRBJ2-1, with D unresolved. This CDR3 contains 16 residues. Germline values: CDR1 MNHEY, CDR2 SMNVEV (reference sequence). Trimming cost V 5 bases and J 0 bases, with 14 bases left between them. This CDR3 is CASSVKIFSSYNEQFF. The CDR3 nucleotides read TGTGCCAGCAGTGTTAAGATTTTCAGCTCCTACAATGAGCAGTTCTTC.

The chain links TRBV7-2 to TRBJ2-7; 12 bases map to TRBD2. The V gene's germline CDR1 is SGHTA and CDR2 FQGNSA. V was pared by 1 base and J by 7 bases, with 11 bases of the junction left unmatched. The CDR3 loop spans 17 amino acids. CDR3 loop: CASSLGLAGGPRDEQYF. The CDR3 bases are TGTGCCAGCAGCTTAGGTCTAGCGGGAGGGCCTAGGGATGAGCAGTACTTC.

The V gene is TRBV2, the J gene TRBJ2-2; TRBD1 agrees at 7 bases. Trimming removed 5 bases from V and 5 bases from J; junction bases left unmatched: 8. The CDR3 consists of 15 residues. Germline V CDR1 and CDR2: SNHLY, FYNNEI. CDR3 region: CASSFKLTGTGELFF. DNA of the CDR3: TGTGCCAGCAGTTTCAAGTTGACAGGGACCGGGGAGCTGTTTTTT.

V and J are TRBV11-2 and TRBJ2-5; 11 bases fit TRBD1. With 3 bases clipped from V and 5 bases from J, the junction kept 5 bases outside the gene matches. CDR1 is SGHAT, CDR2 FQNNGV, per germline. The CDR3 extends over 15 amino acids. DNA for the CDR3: TGTGCCAGCAGCTTGGACAGGGGGCGTCTTGAGACCCAGTACTTC. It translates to CASSLDRGRLETQYF.

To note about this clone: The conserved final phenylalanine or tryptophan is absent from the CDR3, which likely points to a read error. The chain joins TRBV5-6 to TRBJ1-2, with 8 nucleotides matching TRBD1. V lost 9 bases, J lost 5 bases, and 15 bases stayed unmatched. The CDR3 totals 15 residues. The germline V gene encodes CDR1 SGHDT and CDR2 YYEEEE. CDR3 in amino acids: CANTRQGPPSYGYTL. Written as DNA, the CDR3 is TGTGCCAACACTCGACAGGGGCCTCCGAGTTATGGCTACACCCTC.

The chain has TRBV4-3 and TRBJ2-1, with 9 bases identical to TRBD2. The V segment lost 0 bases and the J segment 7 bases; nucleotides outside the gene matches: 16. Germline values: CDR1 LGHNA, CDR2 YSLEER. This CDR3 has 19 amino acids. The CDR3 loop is CASSQEWAGGSFFGNEQFF. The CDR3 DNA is TGCGCCAGCAGCCAAGAGTGGGCGGGAGGGTCATTTTTCGGTAATGAGCAGTTCTTC.

The CDR3 region is CASNSLGQDSPEAFF. The DNA for the CDR3 is TGTGCCAGCAACAGCCTTGGACAGGATAGCCCCGAAGCTTTCTTT. The chain combines TRBV7-9 with TRBJ1-1; 7 nucleotides line up with TRBD1. Per the germline V gene, CDR1 is SEHNR and CDR2 is FQNEAQ (reference sequence). The CDR3 has 15 amino acids. V lost 7 bases, J lost 8 bases, and 16 bases stayed unmatched.

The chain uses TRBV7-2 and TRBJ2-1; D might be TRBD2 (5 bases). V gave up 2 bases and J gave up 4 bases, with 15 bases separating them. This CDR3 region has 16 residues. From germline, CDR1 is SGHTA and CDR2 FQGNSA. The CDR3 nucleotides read TGTGCCAGCAGCTTAAGAACGAGCGGAGCTTACAATGAGCAGTTCTTC. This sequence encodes CASSLRTSGAYNEQFF.

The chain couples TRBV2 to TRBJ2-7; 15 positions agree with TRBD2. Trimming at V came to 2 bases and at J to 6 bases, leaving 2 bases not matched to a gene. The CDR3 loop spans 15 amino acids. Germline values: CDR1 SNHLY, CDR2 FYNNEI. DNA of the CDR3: TGTGCCAGCAGTGAATCGGGACTAGCGGGAGGCGAGCAGTACTTC. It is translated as CASSESGLAGGEQYF.

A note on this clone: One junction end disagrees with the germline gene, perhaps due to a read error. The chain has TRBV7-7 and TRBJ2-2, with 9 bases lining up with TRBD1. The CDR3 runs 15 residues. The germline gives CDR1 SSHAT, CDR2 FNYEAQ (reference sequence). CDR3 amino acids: CASSPDRGESGELFF. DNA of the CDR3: TGTGCTAGCAGCCCGGACAGGGGAGAGTCCGGGGAGCTGTTTTTT.

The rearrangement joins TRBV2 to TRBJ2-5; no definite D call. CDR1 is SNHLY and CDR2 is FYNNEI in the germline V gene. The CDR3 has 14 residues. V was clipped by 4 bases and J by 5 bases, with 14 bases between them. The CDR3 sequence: CASSGVSRSETQYF. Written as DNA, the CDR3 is TGTGCCAGCAGTGGGGTCAGTAGGAGTGAGACCCAGTACTTC.

CDR3 coding DNA: TGTGCCAGCAGCTTACGGGACAGGGGGATTGGCACCGGGGAGCTGTTTTTT. Its translation is CASSLRDRGIGTGELFF. The chain joins TRBV7-6 to TRBJ2-2; 11 nucleotides match TRBD1. The V and J ends lost 2 bases and 4 bases, in that order; junction bases with no gene match: 6. The CDR3 is 17 residues long. CDR1 and CDR2 (germline): SGHVS, FNYEAQ.

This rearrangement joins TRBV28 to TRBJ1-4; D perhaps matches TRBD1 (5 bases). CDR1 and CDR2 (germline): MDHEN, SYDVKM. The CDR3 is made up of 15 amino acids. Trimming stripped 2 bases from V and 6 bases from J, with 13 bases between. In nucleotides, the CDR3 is TGTGCCAGCAGTTTAAGTGGAACAGGAGATGAAAAACTGTTTTTT. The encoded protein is CASSLSGTGDEKLFF.

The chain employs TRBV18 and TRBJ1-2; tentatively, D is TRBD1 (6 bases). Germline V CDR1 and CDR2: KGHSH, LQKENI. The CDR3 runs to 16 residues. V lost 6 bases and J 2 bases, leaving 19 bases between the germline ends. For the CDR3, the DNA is TGTGCCAGCTCGCCGGACAGCGACTGGCCAAACTATGGCTACACCTTC. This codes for CASSPDSDWPNYGYTF. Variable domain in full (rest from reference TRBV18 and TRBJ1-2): NAGVMQNPRHLVRRRGQEARLRCSPMKGHSHVYWYRQLPEEGLKFMVYLQKENIIDESGMPKERFSAEFPKEGPSILRIQQVVRGDSAAYFCASSPDSDWPNYGYTFGSGTRLTVV.

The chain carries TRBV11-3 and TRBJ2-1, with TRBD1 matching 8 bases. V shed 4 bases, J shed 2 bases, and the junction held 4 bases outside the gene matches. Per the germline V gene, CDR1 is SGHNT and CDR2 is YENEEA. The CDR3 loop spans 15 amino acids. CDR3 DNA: TGTGCCAGCAGCTCCGGACAGGGCCCCTACAATGAGCAGTTCTTC. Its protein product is CASSSGQGPYNEQFF.

CDR3: CASSWAGVLIYGYTF. Written as DNA, the CDR3 is TGTGCCAGCAGTTGGGCCGGGGTCCTGATCTATGGCTACACCTTC. The rearrangement joins TRBV28 to TRBJ1-2; the D is unclear. Germline lookup yields CDR1 MDHEN and CDR2 SYDVKM. Trimming shortened V by 4 bases and J by 4 bases, and 16 bases separated the two germline ends. This CDR3 has 15 amino acids.

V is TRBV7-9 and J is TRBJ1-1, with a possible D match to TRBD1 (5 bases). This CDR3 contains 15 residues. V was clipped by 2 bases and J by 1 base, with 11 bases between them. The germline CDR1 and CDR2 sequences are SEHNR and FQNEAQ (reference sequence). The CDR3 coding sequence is TGTGCCAGCAGCTTATCACCAGGGCAGAACACTGAAGCTTTCTTT. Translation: CASSLSPGQNTEAFF. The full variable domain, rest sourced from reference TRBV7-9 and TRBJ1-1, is DTGVSQNPRHKITKRGQNVTFRCDPISEHNRLYWYRQTLGQGPEFLTYFQNEAQLEKSRLLSDRFSAERPKGSFSTLEIQRTEQGDSAMYLCASSLSPGQNTEAFFGQGTRLTVV.

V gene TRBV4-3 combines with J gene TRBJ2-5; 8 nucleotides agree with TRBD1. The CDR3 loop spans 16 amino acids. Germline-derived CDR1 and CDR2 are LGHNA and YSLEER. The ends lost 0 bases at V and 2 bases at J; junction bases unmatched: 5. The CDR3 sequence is CASSQDGRTGQETQYF. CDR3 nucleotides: TGCGCCAGCAGCCAAGATGGAAGGACAGGGCAAGAGACCCAGTACTTC.

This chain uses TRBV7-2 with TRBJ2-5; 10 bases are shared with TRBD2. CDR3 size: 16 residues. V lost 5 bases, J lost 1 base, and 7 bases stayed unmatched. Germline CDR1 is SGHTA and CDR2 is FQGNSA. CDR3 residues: CASSPRTSGFQETQYF. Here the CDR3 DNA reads TGTGCCAGCAGCCCCAGGACTAGCGGCTTCCAAGAGACCCAGTACTTC.

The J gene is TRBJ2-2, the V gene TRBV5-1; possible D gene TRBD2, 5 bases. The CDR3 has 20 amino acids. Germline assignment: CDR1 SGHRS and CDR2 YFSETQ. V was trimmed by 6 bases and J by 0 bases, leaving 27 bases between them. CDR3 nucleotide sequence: TGCGCCAGCACTTTACCGGAGGCGATAAACAGCTATTCGAACACCGGGGAGCTGTTTTTT. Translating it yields CASTLPEAINSYSNTGELFF.

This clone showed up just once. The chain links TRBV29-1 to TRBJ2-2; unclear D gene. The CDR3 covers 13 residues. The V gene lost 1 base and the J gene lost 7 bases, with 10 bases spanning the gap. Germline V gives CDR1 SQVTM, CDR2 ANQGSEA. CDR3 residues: CSVEVSSVGELFF. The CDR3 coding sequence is TGCAGCGTTGAAGTCTCGTCCGTCGGGGAGCTGTTTTTT.

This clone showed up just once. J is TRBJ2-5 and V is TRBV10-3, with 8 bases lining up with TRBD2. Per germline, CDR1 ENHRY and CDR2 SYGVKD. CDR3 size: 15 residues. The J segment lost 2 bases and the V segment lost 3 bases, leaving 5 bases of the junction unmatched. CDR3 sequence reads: CAISDPGGSQETQYF. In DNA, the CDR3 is TGTGCCATCAGTGATCCGGGGGGGTCTCAAGAGACCCAGTACTTC.

The CDR3 sequence is CASSTHLLVYEQFF. The CDR3, as DNA: TGTGCCAGTAGTACACACTTACTAGTTTATGAGCAGTTCTTC. The V call is TRBV19, the J call TRBJ2-1; possibly TRBD2 for D (5 bases). Germline V CDR1 and CDR2: LNHDA, SQIVND (reference sequence). V was cut by 4 bases and J by 8 bases, with 15 bases left in between. This CDR3 is built from 14 residues. Supplemented by reference TRBV19 and TRBJ2-1, the full variable domain reads DGGITQSPKYLFRKEGQNVTLSCEQNLNHDAMYWYRQDPGQGLRLIYYSQIVNDFQKGDIAEGYSVSREKKESFPLTVTSAQKNPTAFYLCASSTHLLVYEQFFGPGTRLTVL.

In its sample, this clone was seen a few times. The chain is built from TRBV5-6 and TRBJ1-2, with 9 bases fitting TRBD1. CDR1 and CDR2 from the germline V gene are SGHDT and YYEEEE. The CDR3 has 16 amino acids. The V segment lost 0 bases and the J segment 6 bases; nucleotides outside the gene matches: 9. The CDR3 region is CASSLDDYRDRDGYTF. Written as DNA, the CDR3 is TGTGCCAGCAGCTTGGACGACTACCGGGACAGGGATGGCTACACCTTC.

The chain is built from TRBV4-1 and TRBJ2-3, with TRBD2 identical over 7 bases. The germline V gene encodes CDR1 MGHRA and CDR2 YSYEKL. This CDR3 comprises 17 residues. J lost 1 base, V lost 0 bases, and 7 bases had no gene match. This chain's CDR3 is CASSQDQSSGGTDTQYF. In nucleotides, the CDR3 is TGCGCCAGCAGCCAAGATCAATCTAGCGGAGGCACAGATACGCAGTATTTT.

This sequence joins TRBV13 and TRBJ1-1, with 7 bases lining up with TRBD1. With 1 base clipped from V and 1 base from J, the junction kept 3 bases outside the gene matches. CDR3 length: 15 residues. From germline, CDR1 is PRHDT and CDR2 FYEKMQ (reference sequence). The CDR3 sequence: CASSLVRGPNTEAFF. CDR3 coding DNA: TGTGCCAGCAGCTTAGTGAGGGGGCCGAACACTGAAGCTTTCTTT.